This is a list of T cell receptor beta chains from one sample in a study of cytomegalovirus exposure and HLA in healthy donors. Some clones are missing from TCRdb's copy, which holds only in-frame ones; the method was immunoSEQ multiplex PCR. Seen here are approximately 75,000 clones, over 50% observed once, and the top ten hold less than 25%. What was sequenced was PBMCs. Every receptor here comes from a middle-aged man in good health and CMV-seropositive. The CDR3 runs from the conserved cysteine through the conserved F or W. A D gene is named only where the DNA matches it firmly. Size is stated for part of the rows, as once, few or many counts, or as a class when the clone is expanded.

D gene: NA
V gene: TRBV15
J gene: TRBJ2-1
clone size: NA
CDR3 protein: CATSSGGLEFREFF
CDR3 DNA: TGTGCCACCAGCAGTGGGGGGTTAGAGTTTAGGGAGTTCTTC

D gene: NA
V gene: TRBV2
J gene: TRBJ1-2
clone size: few
CDR3 protein: CASEKGLRYGYTF
CDR3 DNA: TGTGCCAGCGAAAAGGGGTTAAGGTATGGCTACACCTTC

D gene: TRBD1
V gene: TRBV27
J gene: TRBJ2-7
clone size: NA
CDR3 protein: CASSHTGGSLYEQYF
CDR3 DNA: TGTGCCAGCAGTCACACAGGGGGAAGTTTGTACGAGCAGTACTTC

D gene: NA
V gene: TRBV2
J gene: TRBJ2-1
clone size: NA
CDR3 protein: CASRTGSHNEQFF
CDR3 DNA: TGTGCCAGTCGCACGGGTAGCCACAATGAGCAGTTCTTC

D gene: TRBD1
V gene: TRBV2
J gene: TRBJ2-7
clone size: NA
CDR3 protein: CASSDGQGPPYEQYF
CDR3 DNA: TGTGCCAGCAGTGATGGACAGGGGCCCCCCTACGAGCAGTACTTC

D gene: TRBD1
V gene: TRBV6-1
J gene: TRBJ2-7
clone size: few
CDR3 protein: CASSDGQGHNEQYF
CDR3 DNA: TGTGCCAGCAGTGATGGACAGGGTCACAACGAGCAGTACTTC

D gene: NA
V gene: TRBV30
J gene: TRBJ1-3
clone size: NA
CDR3 protein: CAWSVSGRRGNTIYF
CDR3 DNA: TGTGCCTGGAGTGTATCGGGGAGGCGGGGAAACACCATATATTTT

D gene: TRBD1
V gene: TRBV5-1
J gene: TRBJ1-2
clone size: NA
CDR3 protein: CASSSDRTGTYGYTF
CDR3 DNA: TGCGCCAGCAGTTCTGATCGGACAGGGACCTATGGCTACACCTTC

D gene: TRBD1
V gene: TRBV11-2
J gene: TRBJ2-5
clone size: few
CDR3 protein: CASSFQTGAQETQYF
CDR3 DNA: TGTGCCAGCAGCTTCCAGACAGGGGCCCAAGAGACCCAGTACTTC

D gene: NA
V gene: TRBV6-5
J gene: TRBJ1-6
clone size: NA
CDR3 protein: CASSSIGTGLNSPLHF
CDR3 DNA: TGTGCCAGCAGTTCCATAGGGACGGGACTCAATTCACCCCTCCACTTT

D gene: NA
V gene: TRBV6-5
J gene: TRBJ1-1
clone size: once
CDR3 protein: CASIRTENTEAFF
CDR3 DNA: TGTGCCAGCATACGGACAGAGAACACTGAAGCTTTCTTT

D gene: NA
V gene: TRBV7-9
J gene: TRBJ1-6
clone size: NA
CDR3 protein: CASSLGGGKNSPLHF
CDR3 DNA: TGTGCCAGCAGCTTAGGTGGAGGAAAGAATTCACCCCTCCACTTT

D gene: NA
V gene: TRBV15
J gene: TRBJ1-1
clone size: NA
CDR3 protein: CATGAGVMNTEAFF
CDR3 DNA: TGTGCCACCGGAGCAGGGGTTATGAACACTGAAGCTTTCTTT

D gene: NA
V gene: TRBV5-6
J gene: TRBJ2-6
clone size: NA
CDR3 protein: CASSFRMRETRRANVLTF
CDR3 DNA: TGTGCCAGCAGCTTTCGGATGAGGGAGACCCGAAGGGCCAACGTCCTGACTTTC

D gene: NA
V gene: TRBV2
J gene: TRBJ1-1
clone size: NA
CDR3 protein: CASSLSGVNTEAFF
CDR3 DNA: TGTGCCAGCAGTCTTTCAGGGGTTAACACTGAAGCTTTCTTT

D gene: NA
V gene: TRBV7-8
J gene: TRBJ2-7
clone size: few
CDR3 protein: CASRASDSSYEQYF
CDR3 DNA: TGTGCCAGCAGAGCCTCAGACAGCTCCTACGAGCAGTACTTC

D gene: TRBD2
V gene: TRBV9
J gene: TRBJ2-3
clone size: few
CDR3 protein: CASSASLGLAGISTDTQYF
CDR3 DNA: TGTGCCAGCAGCGCCTCCCTCGGACTAGCGGGGATTAGCACAGATACGCAGTATTTT

D gene: TRBD1
V gene: TRBV28
J gene: TRBJ2-7
clone size: NA
CDR3 protein: CASSQDRAFHEQYF
CDR3 DNA: TGTGCCAGCAGTCAGGACAGGGCATTCCACGAGCAGTACTTC

D gene: TRBD1
V gene: TRBV4-1
J gene: TRBJ1-1
clone size: NA
CDR3 protein: CASSPDRVTGDAFF
CDR3 DNA: TGCGCCAGCAGCCCGGACAGGGTGACGGGTGACGCTTTCTTT

D gene: NA
V gene: TRBV7-3
J gene: TRBJ2-3
clone size: NA
CDR3 protein: CASSSRAGWGASTDTQYF
CDR3 DNA: TGTGCCAGCAGTTCAAGAGCGGGATGGGGGGCCTCCACAGATACGCAGTATTTT

D gene: TRBD1
V gene: TRBV4-1
J gene: TRBJ2-5
clone size: NA
CDR3 protein: CASSQGQGRETQYF
CDR3 DNA: TGCGCCAGCAGCCAAGGACAGGGGAGGGAGACCCAGTACTTC

D gene: TRBD2
V gene: TRBV5-1
J gene: TRBJ2-3
clone size: NA
CDR3 protein: CASSPGLAGRTDTQYF
CDR3 DNA: TGCGCCAGCAGCCCGGGACTAGCGGGGAGGACAGATACGCAGTATTTT

D gene: NA
V gene: TRBV19
J gene: TRBJ2-7
clone size: NA
CDR3 protein: CASSASGTPSYEQYF
CDR3 DNA: TGTGCCAGTAGTGCCTCCGGGACACCGTCCTACGAGCAGTACTTC

D gene: NA
V gene: TRBV6-1
J gene: TRBJ1-5
clone size: NA
CDR3 protein: CASSYILNQPQHF
CDR3 DNA: TGTGCCAGCAGTTATATACTCAATCAGCCCCAGCATTTT

D gene: NA
V gene: TRBV19
J gene: TRBJ1-1
clone size: few
CDR3 protein: CASSMGGRGTEAFF
CDR3 DNA: TGTGCCAGTAGTATGGGGGGTCGGGGCACTGAAGCTTTCTTT

D gene: NA
V gene: TRBV11-2
J gene: TRBJ2-3
clone size: NA
CDR3 protein: CASSSVRMDTQYF
CDR3 DNA: TGTGCCAGCAGCTCCGTCAGGATGGATACGCAGTATTTT

D gene: NA
V gene: TRBV4-3
J gene: TRBJ1-2
clone size: NA
CDR3 protein: CASSRGTGYGYTF
CDR3 DNA: TGCGCCAGCAGCAGGGGGACGGGCTATGGCTACACCTTC

D gene: NA
V gene: TRBV19
J gene: TRBJ1-2
clone size: NA
CDR3 protein: CASSSGVTRDGYTF
CDR3 DNA: TGTGCCAGTAGTAGCGGAGTTACCCGAGATGGCTACACCTTC

D gene: TRBD2
V gene: TRBV2
J gene: TRBJ2-2
clone size: NA
CDR3 protein: CASGRGMAGELFF
CDR3 DNA: TGTGCCAGCGGGAGGGGAATGGCCGGGGAGCTGTTTTTT

D gene: NA
V gene: TRBV21-1
J gene: TRBJ1-2
clone size: NA
CDR3 protein: CASRNGKGHGYTF
CDR3 DNA: TGTGCCAGCAGAAACGGAAAGGGGCATGGCTACACCTTC

D gene: NA
V gene: TRBV7-2
J gene: TRBJ2-1
clone size: NA
CDR3 protein: CASSTNAGVRQFF
CDR3 DNA: TGTGCCAGCAGTACGAACGCAGGGGTGCGGCAGTTCTTC

D gene: TRBD1
V gene: TRBV9
J gene: TRBJ1-6
clone size: few
CDR3 protein: CASSPRDRGVSALHF
CDR3 DNA: TGTGCCAGCAGCCCGCGGGACAGGGGCGTCTCCGCCCTCCACTTT

D gene: TRBD1
V gene: TRBV5-1
J gene: TRBJ2-5
clone size: few
CDR3 protein: CASSWGQKETQYF
CDR3 DNA: TGCGCCAGCAGCTGGGGACAGAAAGAGACCCAGTACTTC

D gene: NA
V gene: TRBV7-3
J gene: TRBJ1-6
clone size: NA
CDR3 protein: CASSLQGTSPLHF
CDR3 DNA: TGTGCCAGCAGCTTACAGGGGACCTCACCCCTCCACTTT

D gene: NA
V gene: TRBV28
J gene: TRBJ1-4
clone size: NA
CDR3 protein: CASSLTLRREKLFF
CDR3 DNA: TGTGCCAGCAGTTTAACCCTCAGGCGAGAAAAACTGTTTTTT

D gene: NA
V gene: TRBV6-1
J gene: TRBJ1-3
clone size: NA
CDR3 protein: CASSESGGNTIYF
CDR3 DNA: TGTGCCAGCAGTGAATCAGGTGGAAACACCATATATTTT

D gene: TRBD2
V gene: TRBV14
J gene: TRBJ2-3
clone size: NA
CDR3 protein: CASSLAAGDTDTQYF
CDR3 DNA: TGTGCCAGCAGCCTGGCCGCGGGGGACACAGATACGCAGTATTTT

D gene: TRBD2
V gene: TRBV6-5
J gene: TRBJ2-7
clone size: NA
CDR3 protein: CASSWEAGTSYEQYF
CDR3 DNA: TGTGCCAGCAGTTGGGAAGCGGGGACCTCCTACGAGCAGTACTTC